These 20 T cell receptor beta chains were all obtained from the same sample, sequenced in a study of cytomegalovirus exposure and HLA in healthy donors. 13 Jbeta primers and 60 Vbeta primers were used for the PCR. The assay was immunoSEQ multiplex PCR, and TCRdb's table has in-frame clones only and misses some. The sample records 180,000 or so clones, 60% to 85% being singletons. Input material: PBMCs. The receptors were sampled from a female donor in good health and CMV-seronegative.

The V gene is TRBV7-2, the J gene TRBJ1-2, with D unresolved. Germline-derived CDR1 and CDR2 are SGHTA and FQGNSA. This CDR3 region has 15 residues. V shed 3 bases and J shed 8 bases, with 19 bases lying between them. CDR3 sequence (DNA): TGTGCCAGCAGCTTGGGAGCTGGTGCGGGCAGGGGCTACACCTTC. This codes for CASSLGAGAGRGYTF.

The V and J genes are TRBV5-1 and TRBJ2-1; TRBD2 is a possible D gene (5 bases). The CDR3 runs to 14 residues. The V end lost 5 bases, the J end lost 8 bases, and 17 bases lay between the germline ends. Germline-derived CDR1 and CDR2 are SGHRS and YFSETQ. CDR3 DNA: TGCGCCAGCAGGTCAGGAGGCTATAGCGATGAGCAGTTCTTC. This translates into CASRSGGYSDEQFF.

The chain links TRBV4-2 to TRBJ2-7; 10 nucleotides line up with TRBD1. After removal of 4 bases from V and 3 bases from J, the junction contained 9 bases not matched to a gene. The CDR3 is 16 residues long. The germline V gene encodes CDR1 LGHNA and CDR2 YNFKEQ. The CDR3 bases are TGTGCCAGCAGCCGCGGGGGACAGGGGCTGGACTACGAGCAGTACTTC. The encoded protein is CASSRGGQGLDYEQYF.

V gene TRBV23-1 combines with J gene TRBJ1-2, with D possibly matching TRBD1 (5 bases). TRBV23-1 is reported as an ORF; its role is uncertain. CDR3 size: 13 residues. Trimming pared 2 bases from V and 8 bases from J, leaving 12 bases between. CDR3 residues: CASSQGTKGGYTF. The CDR3 DNA reads TGCGCCAGCAGTCAAGGGACTAAGGGGGGCTACACCTTC.

The chain recombines TRBV5-1 with TRBJ1-1, with TRBD1 as a possible D gene (6 bases). V lost 4 bases, J lost 4 bases, and 14 bases lay in between. Germline CDR1 SGHRS, CDR2 YFSETQ. The CDR3 extends over 14 amino acids. DNA of the CDR3: TGCGCCAGCAGCCCGACAGGTCAGCGCACTGAAGCTTTCTTT. Its protein product is CASSPTGQRTEAFF.

The V and J genes are TRBV11-1 and TRBJ2-5; a possible D gene is TRBD2 (6 bases). CDR1 and CDR2 from the germline V gene are SGHAT and FQDESV (reference sequence). The CDR3 loop spans 15 amino acids. V lost 2 bases to trimming and J lost 1 base, with 11 bases between them. CDR3 residues: CASSLFGDSQETQYF. CDR3 bases: TGTGCCAGCAGCTTATTTGGGGACTCCCAAGAGACCCAGTACTTC.

The J gene is TRBJ1-2, the V gene TRBV6-5, with a tentative D call TRBD1 (6 bases). The germline gives CDR1 MNHEY, CDR2 SVGAGI. The CDR3 is 12 residues long. V was pared by 6 bases and J by 11 bases, with 16 bases between. The DNA of the CDR3 is TGTGCCAGCAGGTCCAGGGGTTGGCGGTACACCTTC. It encodes CASRSRGWRYTF.

The V and J genes are TRBV4-1 and TRBJ2-5, with TRBD2 matching over 14 bases. Germline CDR1 is MGHRA and CDR2 is YSYEKL. The CDR3 extends over 19 amino acids. V trimming: 6 bases; J trimming: 5 bases; junction bases outside the gene matches: 17. CDR3 coding DNA: TGCGCCAGCAGGCGGGGACTAGCGGGAGAACCCCCCCCGATGGAGACCCAGTACTTC. This translates into CASRRGLAGEPPPMETQYF.

This CDR3 is CASSPPGFGAYEQYF. CDR3 sequence (DNA): TGTGCCAGTAGCCCTCCGGGGTTTGGCGCCTACGAGCAGTACTTC. The chain is built from TRBV19 and TRBJ2-7; perhaps TRBD2 as D (5 bases). Trimming shortened V by 6 bases and J by 2 bases, and 17 bases separated the two germline ends. The CDR3 runs 15 residues. The germline V gene encodes CDR1 LNHDA and CDR2 SQIVND (reference sequence).

The chain joins TRBV4-2 to TRBJ1-4, with 9 bases matching TRBD1. After removal of 1 base from V and 7 bases from J, the junction contained 7 bases not matched to a gene. CDR1 LGHNA and CDR2 YNFKEQ come from the germline V gene. The CDR3 consists of 16 residues. The CDR3 DNA follows: TGTGCCAGCAGCCAAGGACCCCGACAGGGGGGTGAAAAACTGTTTTTT. It translates to CASSQGPRQGGEKLFF.

CDR3 in DNA: TGTGCCAGCAGTGAAGGGACTAGCAGTGTCGAGCAGTACTTC. It yields the protein CASSEGTSSVEQYF. The V gene is TRBV2, the J gene TRBJ2-7; 8 bases map to TRBD2. The trim removed 1 base at V and 6 bases at J, leaving 5 bases unmatched. This CDR3 region has 14 residues. In germline, CDR1 is SNHLY, CDR2 FYNNEI.

This chain joins TRBV28 and TRBJ1-3; unclear D gene. Trimming left V 2 bases short and J 16 bases short, with 15 bases between. The CDR3 runs 12 residues. Germline CDR1 is MDHEN and CDR2 is SYDVKM. Written as DNA, the CDR3 is TGTGCCAGCAGTTTACGCGGAGGCACCACGTATTTT. The encoded protein is CASSLRGGTTYF.

The genes are TRBV5-4 and TRBJ2-5; tentative D call: TRBD1 (8 bases). Germline CDR1 and CDR2: SGHNT and YYREEE (reference sequence). The CDR3 runs 14 residues. The V end was cut by 3 bases, the J end by 4 bases, with 13 bases between. CDR3 sequence reads: CASSYTGGAETQYF. Here the CDR3 DNA reads TGTGCCAGCAGCTATACAGGGGGGGCAGAGACCCAGTACTTC.

This chain uses TRBV28 with TRBJ1-2; 7 bases line up with TRBD1. Germline V gene lookup returns CDR1 MDHEN and CDR2 SYDVKM. The CDR3 spans 14 residues. V was pared by 4 bases and J by 4 bases, with 6 bases of the junction left unmatched. The CDR3 sequence is CASSSTGRPYGYTF. CDR3 bases: TGTGCCAGCAGTTCGACAGGGAGGCCCTATGGCTACACCTTC.

This clone turned up a few times. The rearrangement uses TRBV18 and TRBJ2-2; TRBD1 matches at 7 bases. Per the germline V gene, CDR1 is KGHSH and CDR2 is LQKENI. The CDR3 contains 17 residues. J lost 4 bases, V lost 2 bases, and 10 bases had no gene match. CDR3 sequence: CASSPVRQGGSTGELFF. CDR3 sequence (DNA): TGTGCCAGCTCACCAGTTAGACAGGGTGGAAGCACCGGGGAGCTGTTTTTT.

In its sample, this clone was seen once. The chain uses TRBV18 and TRBJ1-5; 8 bases fit TRBD1. Germline CDR1 is KGHSH and CDR2 is LQKENI. The length of the CDR3 is 15 residues. After removal of 6 bases from V and 1 base from J, the junction contained 5 bases not matched to a gene. CDR3 sequence reads: CASSSGTGSNQPQHF. The CDR3 region has the DNA TGTGCCAGCTCGTCCGGGACAGGAAGCAATCAGCCCCAGCATTTT.

This clone was seen a few times. The chain is built from TRBV5-4 and TRBJ2-7; 8 positions match TRBD1. The V gene's germline CDR1 is SGHNT and CDR2 YYREEE (reference sequence). V lost 4 bases to trimming and J lost 6 bases; unmatched junction nucleotides: 6. The CDR3 contains 13 residues. The chain's CDR3 is CASSTQGAGEQYF. In DNA form, the CDR3 reads TGTGCCAGCAGCACCCAGGGGGCAGGCGAGCAGTACTTC. The full variable domain, in which reference TRBV5-4 and TRBJ2-7 provide the parts outside the CDR3, is ETGVTQSPTHLIKTRGQQVTLRCSSQSGHNTVSWYQQALGQGPQFIFQYYREEENGRGNFPPRFSGLQFPNYSSELNVNALELDDSALYLCASSTQGAGEQYFGPGTRLTVT.

V usage is TRBV19 and J usage is TRBJ2-3; 7 bases fit TRBD2. The CDR3 loop spans 13 amino acids. V shed 7 bases and J 3 bases; nucleotides not matched to a gene: 4. Germline V gene lookup returns CDR1 LNHDA and CDR2 SQIVND (reference sequence). The CDR3, as DNA: TGTGCCAGTATGCCCGGGGGGACAGATACGCAGTATTTT. This translates into CASMPGGTDTQYF.

This chain joins TRBV19 and TRBJ1-2; no reliable D call. The CDR3 contains 14 residues. Trimming pared 7 bases from V and 10 bases from J, leaving 22 bases between. In germline, CDR1 is LNHDA, CDR2 SQIVND (reference sequence). The CDR3 nucleotides read TGTGCCAGTAAAACCGGAGACGGGGTCTTTCCCTACACCTTC. Its protein is CASKTGDGVFPYTF.

The chain carries TRBV6-6 and TRBJ2-5, with D maybe TRBD2 (7 bases). Germline CDR1 reads MNHNY; CDR2 reads SVGAGI (reference sequence). There are 16 residues in the CDR3. V dropped 5 bases and J dropped 1 base, with 17 bases sitting between them. The CDR3 DNA is TGTGCCAGCAGTCCGGGGGGCGGGACACCCCAAGAGACCCAGTACTTC. Amino acids: CASSPGGGTPQETQYF.